A single sample gave rise to the 29 T cell receptor beta chains below, sequenced in a study of blood T cells in healthy people across ages. Using a J-beta primer mix together with a sample-barcoded 5' primer, a second PCR was run for roughly 6 to 12 cycles. TCRdb ran MiXCR on the 5' RACE reads and lists one entry per CDR3 protein. The sample has about 1.4 million distinct CDR3 sequences, around 55% seen once; the top ten hold 5% to 7%. The sample taken for sequencing was blood. Receptors were obtained from a man aged 18 to 30 in good health.

This chain uses TRBV4-2 with TRBJ1-1; D remains unclear. Trimming removed 0 bases from V and 3 bases from J, with 17 bases in between. Germline V gene lookup returns CDR1 LGHNA and CDR2 YNFKEQ. The CDR3 loop spans 17 amino acids. CDR3 in DNA: TGTGCCAGCAGCCAAGATCAGCGGACGTGGGCGGACACTGAAGCTTTCTTT. Translation: CASSQDQRTWADTEAFF.

The V and J genes are TRBV29-1 and TRBJ2-7; 10 bases are shared with TRBD1. Losses at the gene ends were 3 bases for V and 10 bases for J; bases not matched to a gene: 9. The CDR3 covers 13 residues. The germline gives CDR1 SQVTM, CDR2 ANQGSEA. CDR3 residues: CSVETGTGVDQYF. The CDR3, as DNA: TGCAGCGTTGAGACCGGGACAGGGGTCGATCAGTACTTC.

V usage is TRBV20-1 and J usage is TRBJ1-5; D not certain. The V end was cut by 6 bases, the J end by 6 bases, with 15 bases between. Germline lookup yields CDR1 DFQATT and CDR2 SNEGSKA (reference sequence). The CDR3 has 13 amino acids. The chain's CDR3 is CSASGVDGQPQHF. The CDR3 coding sequence is TGCAGTGCGTCAGGAGTGGACGGTCAGCCCCAGCATTTT.

Only a few counts were recorded for this clonotype. The chain carries TRBV7-9 and TRBJ2-5, with TRBD2 as a possible D gene (5 bases). Per the germline V gene, CDR1 is SEHNR and CDR2 is FQNEAQ (reference sequence). The V and J ends lost 1 base and 4 bases respectively, with 10 bases between them. The CDR3 totals 14 residues. As DNA, the CDR3 is TGTGCCAGCAGCTTAGGGAGGCTCCGAGAGACCCAGTACTTC. Translating it yields CASSLGRLRETQYF.

The chain is built from TRBV6-6 and TRBJ1-5; D unresolved. Germline loops: CDR1 MNHNY, CDR2 SVGAGI (reference sequence). Trimming took 7 bases from V and 2 from J, leaving 6 bases between them. This CDR3 is 12 amino acids long. CDR3 in DNA: TGTGCCAGCACTGGGGGCAATCAGCCCCAGCATTTT. Protein: CASTGGNQPQHF.

In its sample, this clonotype was seen a few times. The chain is built from TRBV4-1 and TRBJ2-1; unclear D gene. Germline values: CDR1 MGHRA, CDR2 YSYEKL. V shed 1 base and J shed 4 bases, with 14 bases lying between them. The CDR3 has 16 residues. The CDR3 spells CASSQVWQSDYNEQFF. Here the CDR3 DNA reads TGCGCCAGCAGCCAAGTGTGGCAGTCTGATTACAATGAGCAGTTCTTC.

The rearrangement joins TRBV5-1 to TRBJ2-7, with D tentatively TRBD2 (6 bases). Germline V CDR1 and CDR2: SGHRS, YFSETQ. V lost 0 bases to trimming and J lost 2 bases, with 12 bases between them. The CDR3 extends over 15 amino acids. CDR3 protein: CASSLETEGTYEQYF. CDR3 bases: TGCGCCAGCAGCTTGGAAACGGAGGGGACCTACGAGCAGTACTTC.

V and J are TRBV20-1 and TRBJ2-5, with D hard to call. The CDR3 has 11 amino acids. Germline V gene sequence: CDR1 DFQATT, CDR2 SNEGSKA (reference sequence). Trimming shortened V by 4 bases and J by 11 bases, and 14 bases separated the two germline ends. The CDR3 loop reads CSATTYNEQYF. For the CDR3, the DNA is TGCAGTGCTACCACTTACAATGAGCAGTACTTC.

The chain has TRBV3-1 and TRBJ2-3, with 9 bases lining up with TRBD2. CDR3 length: 18 amino acids. V dropped 2 bases and J dropped 2; count of bases not matched to a gene: 11. The germline V gene has CDR1 LGHDT and CDR2 YNNKEL (reference sequence). CDR3 sequence: CASSQNRGQRGVTDTQYF. The CDR3 coding sequence is TGTGCCAGCAGCCAAAATAGGGGGCAGCGGGGGGTCACAGATACGCAGTATTTT.

The V call is TRBV29-1, the J call TRBJ2-7; D call uncertain. Germline V gene lookup returns CDR1 SQVTM and CDR2 ANQGSEA. There are 13 residues in the CDR3. The ends were cut back, 1 base at V and 1 base at J, with 8 bases in the middle. The chain's CDR3 is CSVEGPSSYEQYF. The CDR3 DNA reads as TGCAGCGTTGAAGGGCCATCTTCCTACGAGCAGTACTTC.

This chain connects TRBV11-2 to TRBJ2-3; possibly TRBD1 for D (5 bases). This CDR3 has 15 residues. Germline V gene sequence: CDR1 SGHAT, CDR2 FQNNGV. V was pared by 4 bases and J by 4 bases, with 15 bases between. The CDR3 loop reads CASSSPSSGSDTQYF. DNA of the CDR3: TGTGCCAGCAGCTCACCTTCGTCAGGGTCAGATACGCAGTATTTT.

This clonotype was seen more than once but under ten times. The chain is built from TRBV20-1 and TRBJ1-5; tentative D call: TRBD1 (5 bases). Between the trimmed V and J ends, which lost 5 bases and 0 bases, there was a span of 11 bases. The CDR3 runs 14 residues. The germline CDR1 and CDR2 sequences are DFQATT and SNEGSKA (reference sequence). Here the CDR3 reads CSAAGPYSNQPQHF. CDR3 nucleotide sequence: TGCAGTGCTGCGGGACCCTATAGCAATCAGCCCCAGCATTTT.

The CDR3 nucleotides read TGCGCCAGCAGGCATCAACGGACAGGGGGAGCGCAGTTCTTC. Translating gives CASRHQRTGGAQFF. The rearrangement joins TRBV4-1 to TRBJ2-7, with 10 bases fitting TRBD1. The J call could be wrong; TRBJ2-1 is a better fit for the DNA end. Germline CDR1 reads MGHRA; CDR2 reads YSYEKL. The CDR3 runs to 14 residues.

The CDR3 region has the DNA TGTGCCAGTAGTATAGGTAGCGGTCGCACAGATACGCAGTATTTT. This sequence encodes CASSIGSGRTDTQYF. V and J are TRBV19 and TRBJ2-3; a possible D gene is TRBD2 (6 bases). The CDR3 sequence is 15 residues long. CDR1 is LNHDA and CDR2 is SQIVND in the germline V gene (reference sequence). The V gene lost 1 base and the J gene lost 1 base, with 9 bases spanning the gap.

The chain is built from TRBV28 and TRBJ1-1; D ambiguous. The CDR3 has 13 residues. Trimming removed 7 bases from V and 4 bases from J, with 13 bases in between. Germline loops: CDR1 MDHEN, CDR2 SYDVKM. The CDR3 DNA follows: TGTGCCAGCACTCCTGGAGCTGGCACTGAAGCTTTCTTT. This codes for CASTPGAGTEAFF.

Note on this clonotype: A read error may account for a junction end that differs from germline. The V and J genes are TRBV29-1 and TRBJ2-1; perhaps TRBD2 as D (6 bases). CDR3 length: 13 amino acids. Germline CDR1 reads SQVTM; CDR2 reads ANQGSEA. The CDR3 loop reads CSGEERAWSEQFF. The CDR3 region has the DNA TGCAGCGGTGAAGAGCGGGCGTGGAGTGAGCAGTTCTTC.

This clonotype occurred once. J is TRBJ1-1 and V is TRBV7-8; D not certain. Trimming left V 6 bases short and J 2 bases short, with 22 bases between. Germline V CDR1 and CDR2: SGHVS, FQNEAQ. CDR3 length equals 17 residues. CDR3 sequence (DNA): TGTGCCAGCAGTTTAACCGGGGAGTACCCGAGCAACACTGAAGCTTTCTTT. Translation: CASSLTGEYPSNTEAFF. Looking up the rest from reference TRBV7-8 and TRBJ1-1 gives the full variable domain: GAGVSQSPRYKVAKRGQDVALRCDPISGHVSLFWYQQALGQGPEFLTYFQNEAQLDKSGLPSDRFFAERPEGSVSTLKIQRTQQEDSAVYLCASSLTGEYPSNTEAFFGQGTRLTVV.

The V and J genes are TRBV7-2 and TRBJ2-3; the match to TRBD2 covers 8 bases. The CDR3 totals 16 residues. The V gene end was trimmed by 7 bases and the J gene end by 4 bases; junction bases not matched to a gene: 13. Germline V gene data show CDR1 as SGHTA and CDR2 as FQGNSA. CDR3 sequence reads: CASKNLLAGRADTQYF. Written as DNA, the CDR3 is TGTGCCAGCAAAAACCTGCTAGCGGGTCGCGCAGATACGCAGTATTTT.

The chain links TRBV15 to TRBJ1-2; 8 nucleotides align to TRBD1. Germline lookup yields CDR1 LNHNV and CDR2 YYDKDF (reference sequence). The trim removed 3 bases at V and 4 bases at J, leaving 4 bases unmatched. The CDR3 consists of 14 residues. Written as DNA, the CDR3 is TGTGCCACCAGCAGTGCTACAGGGGGCTATGGCTACACCTTC. This sequence encodes CATSSATGGYGYTF.

The chain combines TRBV2 with TRBJ2-2; 8 bases are a match to TRBD2. CDR1 is SNHLY, CDR2 FYNNEI, per germline. J was trimmed by 4 bases and V by 2 bases; bases with no gene match: 6. The CDR3 runs to 16 residues. Here the CDR3 reads CASSERGSGTTGELFF. The CDR3 region has the DNA TGTGCCAGCAGTGAAAGGGGTAGCGGGACCACCGGGGAGCTGTTTTTT. The entire variable domain, with the rest obtained from reference TRBV2 and TRBJ2-2, is as follows: EPEVTQTPSHQVTQMGQEVILRCVPISNHLYFYWYRQILGQKVEFLVSFYNNEISEKSEIFDDQFSVERPDGSNFTLKIRSTKLEDSAMYFCASSERGSGTTGELFFGEGSRLTVL.

This clonotype showed up just a few times. This rearrangement joins TRBV6-5 to TRBJ2-7, with TRBD2 matching 7 bases. The CDR3 extends over 15 amino acids. Germline assignment: CDR1 MNHEY and CDR2 SVGAGI. V lost 5 bases and J lost 0; bases outside the gene matches: 7. This CDR3 is CASSPGLVNSYEQYF. CDR3 DNA: TGTGCCAGCAGTCCAGGACTAGTCAACTCCTACGAGCAGTACTTC.

The rearrangement joins TRBV18 to TRBJ2-7; D uncertain. Germline loops: CDR1 KGHSH, CDR2 LQKENI. V gave up 3 bases and J gave up 4 bases, with 7 bases separating them. The CDR3 contains 12 residues. This CDR3 is CASSPEQYEQYF. CDR3 DNA: TGTGCCAGCTCACCTGAACAGTACGAGCAGTACTTC.

This chain joins TRBV2 and TRBJ1-2; unclear D gene. CDR1 and CDR2 from the germline V gene are SNHLY and FYNNEI. The CDR3 consists of 14 residues. Trimming left V 4 bases short and J 6 bases short, with 15 bases between. CDR3: CASSGTPNPHGYTF. CDR3 bases: TGTGCCAGCAGTGGGACCCCTAATCCCCATGGCTACACCTTC.

On this clonotype: The germline gene is not matched at one end of the junction; a read error may be the cause. The genes are TRBV24-1 and TRBJ2-3, with no clear D. The CDR3 is made up of 14 amino acids. CDR1 and CDR2 from the germline V gene are KGHDR and SFDVKD. In DNA, the CDR3 is TGTGCCACCAGCGATTTTCGAGGTTTAGATACGCAGTATTTT. It translates to CATSDFRGLDTQYF.

The rearrangement uses TRBV11-2 and TRBJ2-7, with TRBD1 matching over 9 bases. Germline lookup yields CDR1 SGHAT and CDR2 FQNNGV. This CDR3 is built from 17 residues. Trimming cost V 1 base and J 2 bases; bases outside gene matches: 9. In DNA, the CDR3 is TGTGCCAGCAGCTTAGGGATGGGGGACAGGGTCCCCTACGAGCAGTACTTC. Translation gives CASSLGMGDRVPYEQYF.

J is TRBJ2-5 and V is TRBV10-3, with D tentatively TRBD1 (5 bases). CDR3 size: 15 residues. Per the germline V gene, CDR1 is ENHRY and CDR2 is SYGVKD. Trimming took 10 bases from V and 2 from J, leaving 20 bases between them. CDR3 nucleotides: TGTGCCACCACACCCTCCTCATGGACACAAGAGACCCAGTACTTC. This gives the protein CATTPSSWTQETQYF.

This clonotype came up a few times. This rearrangement joins TRBV20-1 to TRBJ2-1; 9 nucleotides line up with TRBD2. J gave up 6 bases and V 1 base, and 10 bases lay outside the gene matches. The CDR3 is made up of 16 amino acids. Germline loops: CDR1 DFQATT, CDR2 SNEGSKA (reference sequence). The CDR3 loop reads CSARVLGGGALNEQFF. The CDR3 DNA sequence: TGCAGTGCTAGAGTTCTCGGCGGGGGGGCCCTCAATGAGCAGTTCTTC.

This chain connects TRBV20-1 to TRBJ2-7; 8 nucleotides line up with TRBD1. Losses at the gene ends were 5 bases for V and 2 bases for J; bases not matched to a gene: 5. The CDR3 is made up of 13 amino acids. Looked up from germline, CDR1 is DFQATT and CDR2 is SNEGSKA (reference sequence). CDR3 region: CSAPRDRTYEQYF. The CDR3 nucleotides read TGCAGTGCTCCCCGGGACAGGACCTACGAGCAGTACTTC.

Concerning this clonotype: At one end the junction does not follow the germline gene, possibly because of a read error. The chain recombines TRBV7-9 with TRBJ2-4; D is possibly TRBD2 (6 bases). Judging by the DNA end, TRBJ2-7 fits better; the J call may be wrong. This CDR3 spans 16 amino acids. From germline, CDR1 is SEHNR and CDR2 FQNEAQ (reference sequence). The CDR3 DNA sequence: TGTGCCAGTAGCTTAGGAGGAGGGAGAGGATTCCACGAGCAGTACTTC. Residues: CASSLGGGRGFHEQYF.